This T cell receptor (beta chain) was obtained from a study of T cell responses to AZD1222 COVID-19 vaccine. Study-wide results and caveats: It should be noted that donors were predominantly white British and more often female, and clonal diversity was possibly underestimated.

Trimming removed 6 bases at V and 3 bases at J, with 12 bases between. Germline V lookup: CDR1 SEHNR, CDR2 FQNEAQ (reference sequence). The CDR3 is made up of 13 amino acids. Data came from immunoSEQ multiplex PCR; TCRdb stores just in-frame clones and leaves some out. The sample has about 270,000 clones; 94% are singletons. Worth noting for this clone: Antigen: not known.

The sample consisted of peripheral blood, taken 28 days after the second AZD1222 dose. V gene TRBV7-9 combines with J gene TRBJ2-7; the D gene is possibly TRBD2 (6 bases). The clonotype comes from an adult who received the AZD1222 COVID-19 vaccine. The CDR3 region is CASSSGVIYEQYF. Written as DNA, the CDR3 is TGTGCCAGCAGTTCGGGGGTGATCTACGAGCAGTACTTC.